This entry concerns a single T cell receptor (beta chain). The data were taken from a study of blood T cell repertoires in COVID-19. Original processing notes: The assay estimated nucleated cells by amplifying reference gene primers. Assay: immunoSEQ multiplex PCR; the TCRdb copy retains only in-frame clones and omits some. The V and J calls and clone size are taken from that table; D and trimming were inferred from the DNA. Of hundreds of thousands of clones in the sample, 75% to 90% were seen once. The CDR3 runs to 16 residues. Germline loops: CDR1 SGHVS, CDR2 FNYEAQ. Losses at the gene ends were 5 bases for V and 3 bases for J; bases not matched to a gene: 7.

This receptor was identified in a woman in her late teens or twenties who had recovered from COVID-19. Source material: PBMCs or T cells enriched from blood (not recorded which). The chain carries TRBV7-6 and TRBJ2-6; 7 bases line up with TRBD1. CDR3 loop: CASSPRQGVGANVLTF. CDR3 nucleotide sequence: TGTGCCAGCAGCCCCCGACAGGGCGTTGGGGCCAACGTCCTGACTTTC.